This paragraph covers one TCR beta chain sequence. The target antigen is unknown. This record comes from a study of blood T cells in healthy people across ages. Regarding the study as a whole: Estimates of total diversity, which came from one million sequenced T cells, were considered to be underestimates.

The authors ran a second PCR of roughly 7 to 11 cycles using a sample-barcoded 5' primer and a J-beta primer mix. TCRdb re-analysed the 5' RACE reads in MiXCR, keeping a single row per CDR3 protein. The sample shows 600,000 to 900,000 distinct CDR3 sequences, about a quarter of them seen only once. The CDR3 contains 15 residues. Trimming took off 1 base at V and 6 bases at J, with 13 bases between the two ends. This same sample was also part of a study on T cells of mothers and their children. As that report states: Donation was provided by three healthy Caucasian mothers along with their six children. The extracted RNA was employed in its entirety for cDNA synthesis, at approximately 1.5 ug per 15 ul.

The genes are TRBV12-3 or TRBV12-4 and TRBJ2-1; a weak D match, TRBD2 (5 bases). The clonotype comes from a boy younger than 18 in good health. The sample consisted of blood. The CDR3 spells CASSLGRGVGNEQFF. The DNA for the CDR3 is TGTGCCAGCAGTTTAGGACGGGGAGTGGGCAATGAGCAGTTCTTC.